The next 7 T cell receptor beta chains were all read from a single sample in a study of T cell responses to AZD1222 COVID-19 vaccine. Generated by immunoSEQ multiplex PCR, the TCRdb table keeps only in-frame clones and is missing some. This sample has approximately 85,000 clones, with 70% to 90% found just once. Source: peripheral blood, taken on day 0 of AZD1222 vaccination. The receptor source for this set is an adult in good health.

As DNA, the CDR3 is TGTGCCAGCAGCCGGCAGGGGGCCGGGGGAGAGACCCAGTACTTC. Its translation: CASSRQGAGGETQYF. The rearrangement links TRBV5-4 to TRBJ2-5, with 8 positions matching TRBD1. The germline gives CDR1 SGHNT, CDR2 YYREEE (reference sequence). J was trimmed by 4 bases and V by 4 bases; bases with no gene match: 9. CDR3 length: 15 residues.

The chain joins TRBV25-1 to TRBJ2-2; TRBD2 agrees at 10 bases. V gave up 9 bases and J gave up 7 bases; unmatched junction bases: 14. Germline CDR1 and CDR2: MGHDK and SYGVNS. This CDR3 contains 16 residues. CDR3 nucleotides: TGTGCCAGAGGCGGGTTAGCGGGAGGTTGGTACGGGGAGCTGTTTTTT. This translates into CARGGLAGGWYGELFF.

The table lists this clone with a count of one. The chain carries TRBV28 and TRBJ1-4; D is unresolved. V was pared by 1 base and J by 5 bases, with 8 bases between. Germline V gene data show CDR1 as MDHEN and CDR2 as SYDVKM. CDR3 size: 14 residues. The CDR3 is CASSLFGGNEKLFF. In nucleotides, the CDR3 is TGTGCCAGCAGTTTATTTGGAGGGAATGAAAAACTGTTTTTT.

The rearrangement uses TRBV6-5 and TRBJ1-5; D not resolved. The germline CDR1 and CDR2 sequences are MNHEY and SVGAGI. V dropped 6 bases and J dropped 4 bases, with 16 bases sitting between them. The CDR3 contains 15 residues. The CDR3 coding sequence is TGTGCCAGCAGCCGGACCGAAAGCAGTAATCAGCCCCAGCATTTT. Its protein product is CASSRTESSNQPQHF.

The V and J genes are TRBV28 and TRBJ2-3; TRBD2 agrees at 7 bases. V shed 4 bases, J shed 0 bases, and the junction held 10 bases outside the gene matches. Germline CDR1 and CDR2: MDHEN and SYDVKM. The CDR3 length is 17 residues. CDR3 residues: CASSSPGGAGSTDTQYF. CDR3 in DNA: TGTGCCAGCAGTTCCCCCGGGGGAGCGGGGAGCACAGATACGCAGTATTTT.

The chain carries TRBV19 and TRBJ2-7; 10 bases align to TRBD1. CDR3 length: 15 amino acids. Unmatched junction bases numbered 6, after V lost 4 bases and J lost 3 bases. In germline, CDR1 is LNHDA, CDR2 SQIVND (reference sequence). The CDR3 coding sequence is TGTGCCAGTAGTAGGGACAGGGGCGGGGGCTACGAGCAGTACTTC. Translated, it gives CASSRDRGGGYEQYF.

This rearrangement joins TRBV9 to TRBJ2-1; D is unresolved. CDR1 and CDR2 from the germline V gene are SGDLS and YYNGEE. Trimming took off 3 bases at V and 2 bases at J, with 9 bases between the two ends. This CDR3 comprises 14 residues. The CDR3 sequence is CASSAQITYNEQFF. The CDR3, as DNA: TGTGCCAGCAGCGCGCAGATCACCTACAATGAGCAGTTCTTC.